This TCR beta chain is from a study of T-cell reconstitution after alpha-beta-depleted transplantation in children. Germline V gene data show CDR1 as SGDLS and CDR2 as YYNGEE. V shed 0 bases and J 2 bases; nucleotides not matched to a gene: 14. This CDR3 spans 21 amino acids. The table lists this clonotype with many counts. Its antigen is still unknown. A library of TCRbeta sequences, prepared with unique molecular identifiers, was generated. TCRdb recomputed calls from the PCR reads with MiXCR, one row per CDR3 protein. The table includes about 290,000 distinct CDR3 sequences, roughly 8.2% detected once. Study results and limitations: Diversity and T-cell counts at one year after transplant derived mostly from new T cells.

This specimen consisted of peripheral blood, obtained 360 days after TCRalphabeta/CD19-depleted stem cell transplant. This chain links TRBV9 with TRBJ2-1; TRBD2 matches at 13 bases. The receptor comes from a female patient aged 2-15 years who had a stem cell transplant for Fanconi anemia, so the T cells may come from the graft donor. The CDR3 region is CASSVDPPGTSGAHTYNEQFF. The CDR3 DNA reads TGTGCCAGCAGCGTAGACCCGCCCGGGACTAGCGGGGCCCATACCTACAATGAGCAGTTCTTC.